This is a list of T cell receptor beta chains from one sample in a study of cytomegalovirus exposure and HLA in healthy donors. Assay used: immunoSEQ multiplex PCR; TCRdb lists only in-frame clones, some missing. In the table there are approximately 190,000 clones, about 80% of which are singletons. The sequenced material came from PBMCs. The receptors were sampled from a young woman in good health and CMV-seropositive. CDR3s include the opening cysteine and the closing phenylalanine or tryptophan. The D gene is left open where the match is weak.

D | J | V | CDR3
TRBD1 | TRBJ2-7 | TRBV5-1 | CASSQGTGGYEQYF
- | TRBJ2-3 | TRBV5-1 | CASSLASLTSGTDTQYF
- | TRBJ2-3 | TRBV21-1 | CASSSRASARPSTDTQYF
- | TRBJ2-2 | TRBV12-5 | CASGLVHDTANTGELFF
- | TRBJ2-7 | TRBV6-1 | CASSPREDEQYF
TRBD1 | TRBJ2-5 | TRBV28 | CASSGTGVTQYF
TRBD2 | TRBJ2-5 | TRBV7-3 | CASSLSGGLGETQYF
- | TRBJ2-3 | TRBV5-1 | CASSPLKAGPDTQYF
- | TRBJ2-5 | TRBV2 | CASSEATGGQETQYF
TRBD1 | TRBJ2-5 | TRBV11-3 | CASSLSRGQGETQYF
TRBD1 | TRBJ1-3 | TRBV30 | CAWNAQGAYGNTIYF
- | TRBJ1-1 | TRBV6-5 | CASSYSTTTGEAFF
- | TRBJ2-1 | TRBV23-1 | CASSLGVVAGLGYNEQFF
- | TRBJ2-7 | TRBV5-1 | CASSLPDTYEQYF
- | TRBJ1-4 | TRBV4-1 | CASSRGGEFANEKLFF
TRBD2 | TRBJ2-7 | TRBV28 | CASSFFRGLAGVAPYEQYF
- | TRBJ2-5 | TRBV7-8 | CASSLAQVQETQYF
- | TRBJ1-3 | TRBV19 | CASSIESGGFGNTIYF
- | TRBJ2-1 | TRBV18 | CASSFKVGGGEQFF
TRBD1 | TRBJ2-5 | TRBV29-1 | CSVGEGALQETQYF
TRBD2 | TRBJ2-7 | TRBV27 | CASSSRGGISYEQYF
- | TRBJ2-5 | TRBV30 | CAWSVHGVETQYF
- | TRBJ1-5 | TRBV2 | CASRGHLSNQPQHF
- | TRBJ2-2 | TRBV5-1 | CASSLKAGGTGELFF
TRBD2 | TRBJ2-5 | TRBV6-1 | CASSELAGGQETQYF
- | TRBJ1-1 | TRBV28 | CASSSQGITEAFF
- | TRBJ1-2 | TRBV27 | CASGPRAANYGYTF
TRBD1 | TRBJ2-7 | TRBV6-6 | CASSYSGQGNEQYF
- | TRBJ2-7 | TRBV21-1 | CASSIGRDRREQYF
- | TRBJ2-5 | TRBV9 | CASSPSRGARETQYF
- | TRBJ1-1 | TRBV28 | CASPGRGNTMNTEAFF
TRBD2 | TRBJ2-2 | TRBV11-1 | CASSRLAGTGELFF
TRBD1 | TRBJ2-3 | TRBV5-1 | CASSLNRGRNTQYF
TRBD2 | TRBJ2-3 | TRBV15 | CATSRGLALSTDTQYF
- | TRBJ1-2 | TRBV5-6 | CASNPIGQGYGYTF
- | TRBJ1-2 | TRBV6-5 | CASSYQGGVYGYTF
TRBD1 | TRBJ1-2 | TRBV28 | CASRTGLWTGGYTF
TRBD1 | TRBJ2-2 | TRBV5-6 | CASSLVGAGTGGYTGELFF
- | TRBJ1-2 | TRBV4-2 | CASSQVSGENYGYTF
- | TRBJ1-1 | TRBV28 | CASRGRGYPEAFF
TRBD2 | TRBJ2-7 | TRBV9 | CASSGGGTSSYEQYF
TRBD1 | TRBJ1-5 | TRBV6-6 | CASSWGQPNQPQHF
TRBD1 | TRBJ2-5 | TRBV6-6 | CASSYGGQQETQYF
TRBD2 | TRBJ2-3 | TRBV5-1 | CASRRTSGSFTDTQYF
- | TRBJ1-4 | TRBV6-5 | CASSSGATNEKLFF
TRBD2 | TRBJ2-2 | TRBV4-1 | CASSQEPGLAGTGELFF
TRBD1 | TRBJ1-1 | TRBV2 | CASSSNRGRTTEAFF
TRBD1 | TRBJ2-3 | TRBV15 | CATSRAGQGAGDTQYF
- | TRBJ2-7 | TRBV11-2 | CASSLHRDEQYF
- | TRBJ2-7 | TRBV11-3 | CASSFGGAAYEQYF